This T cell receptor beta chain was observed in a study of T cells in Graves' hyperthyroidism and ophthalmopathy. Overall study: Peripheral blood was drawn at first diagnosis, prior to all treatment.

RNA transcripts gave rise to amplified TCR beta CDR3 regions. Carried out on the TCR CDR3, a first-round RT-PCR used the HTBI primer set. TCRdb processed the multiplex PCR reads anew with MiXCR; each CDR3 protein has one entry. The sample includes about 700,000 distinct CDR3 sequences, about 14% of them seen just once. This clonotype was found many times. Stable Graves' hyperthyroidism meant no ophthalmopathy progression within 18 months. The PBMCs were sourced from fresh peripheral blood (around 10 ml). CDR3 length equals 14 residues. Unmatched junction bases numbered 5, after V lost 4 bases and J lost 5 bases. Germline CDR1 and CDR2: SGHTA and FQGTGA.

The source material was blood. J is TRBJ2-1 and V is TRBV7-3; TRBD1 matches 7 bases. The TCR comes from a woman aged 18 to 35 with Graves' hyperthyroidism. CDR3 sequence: CASSWGQPHNEQFF. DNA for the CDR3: TGTGCCAGCAGCTGGGGACAGCCCCACAATGAGCAGTTCTTC.